A selection of T cell receptor beta chains follows, all from one sample in a study of CD8 T cells in ankylosing spondylitis. TCRdb re-called the 5' RACE reads with MiXCR, one entry per CDR3 protein. Found here are around 480,000 distinct CDR3 sequences, roughly a sixth of them singletons; the top ten hold over 0.9%. The sequencing input was blood, either unsorted or a sorted T cell fraction (not recorded which). The receptors derive from a male donor with ankylosing spondylitis. Each CDR3 is given without its conserved first and last residue.

TRBJ1-1 | TRBV11-1 | 16 | ASSLVVDRGRGNTEAF
TRBJ1-5 | TRBV2 | 12 | ASAAVGYNQPQH
TRBJ2-7 | TRBV5-6 | 13 | ASSLGAAVYREQY
TRBJ1-1 | TRBV7-2 | 13 | ASSLQVTNNTEAF
TRBJ1-1 | TRBV29-1 | 11 | SVARGPDTEAF
TRBJ1-2 | TRBV12-3/TRBV12-4 | 13 | ASSLAGTLGYGYT
TRBJ2-1 | TRBV3-1 | 13 | ASSQGVETYNEQF
TRBJ2-2 | TRBV7-3 | 16 | ASSTTGTGSSNTGELF
TRBJ2-6 | TRBV5-1 | 16 | ASTDIQGSLSGANVLT
TRBJ2-7 | TRBV20-1 | 11 | SARKDRGDEQY
TRBJ1-2 | TRBV12-3/TRBV12-4 | 10 | ASSLVRGGYT
TRBJ2-1 | TRBV20-1 | 12 | CAVTGAVYNEQF
TRBJ1-1 | TRBV5-1 | 13 | ASSLEARGLTEAF
TRBJ1-1 | TRBV27 | 13 | ASSTPGTGETEAF
TRBJ1-1 | TRBV12-3/TRBV12-4 | 12 | ASSRDRGSTEAF
TRBJ2-7 | TRBV7-8 | 11 | ASSPRAAYEQY
TRBJ2-1 | TRBV10-3 | 10 | AISVSEDEQF
TRBJ2-5 | TRBV2 | 13 | ASSERRTREETQY
TRBJ2-3 | TRBV10-3 | 13 | AISEEGKSTDTQY
TRBJ2-1 | TRBV7-2 | 15 | ASSRQGPLSSYNEQF
TRBJ1-5 | TRBV6-5 | 12 | ASSYRGGAEPQH
TRBJ2-5 | TRBV6-5 | 12 | ATVSGWYQETQY
TRBJ2-3 | TRBV20-1 | 13 | SATTGGGGTDTQY
TRBJ2-3 | TRBV20-1 | 13 | SARGWWEGVDTQY
TRBJ2-5 | TRBV12-3/TRBV12-4 | 14 | ASSLARRERQETQY
TRBJ2-3 | TRBV5-1 | 13 | ASSLVVGAADTQY
TRBJ2-3 | TRBV4-3 | 12 | ASSQAVQTDTQY
TRBJ2-1 | TRBV15 | 13 | ATSRELAGNNEQF
TRBJ1-1 | TRBV6-1 | 11 | ASSRKLNTEAF
TRBJ2-2 | TRBV11-2 | 16 | ASVDPRGPRYVTGELF
TRBJ2-5 | TRBV20-1 | 12 | SAPTSGGVIAQY
TRBJ2-1 | TRBV19 | 15 | ASSIAATSGRASEQF
TRBJ2-1 | TRBV5-1 | 13 | ASSLGSSNGNEQF
TRBJ1-2 | TRBV5-1 | 11 | ASSPMGGNGYT
TRBJ2-1 | TRBV6-2/TRBV6-3 | 11 | ASRIASYNEQF
TRBJ2-1 | TRBV7-3 | 10 | ASSSNGGEQF
TRBJ2-5 | TRBV7-8 | 14 | ASSLDSGWLLETQY